Described below is a single T cell receptor beta chain sequence and its context. Its antigen has not been determined. No base-level quality is on record; no much larger clone is a single base apart. TCRbeta CDR3 regions were amplified from genomic DNA by means of the immunoSEQ Assay, a bias-controlled multiplex PCR. The paper's data handling went like this. Nucleated cell counts per sample were estimated from amplification of reference gene primers within the assay. Sequence reads were collapsed and filtered to measure the absolute abundance of every unique TCRbeta CDR3 rearrangement. For each sample, productive Simpson clonality was calculated as the square root of Simpson's diversity index over productive rearrangements. TCRdb took this table from immuneACCESS and kept in-frame rearrangements with V and J called. Such tables lack part of the clones; where checked against another copy, unresolved V genes explain under half of the gap, and the rest is unexplained. Clone size and the V and J calls come from that table; the DNA yielded D and trimming. The sample table contains tens of thousands of clones; only one count was recorded for about nine tenths of them. The ten largest make up roughly 1.4% of the sample.

Each collaborating institution followed its own protocols to collect whole blood in K2EDTA tubes. For TCRbeta analysis, collaborator samples were shipped as frozen whole blood, as isolated PBMCs, or as DNA extracted from either sample type. This sample is drawn from a study of blood T cell repertoires in COVID-19 (dated by TCRdb to 2019 to 2021). Regarding the study in general: Samples covering the acute and convalescent phases of COVID-19 were provided by collaborators in the United States, Italy and Spain. The prospective study material was composed of cDNA or gDNA derived from T cells, B-cell-depleted T cells, or PBMCs. Subjects who had been exposed to COVID-19, were actively infected with it, or had recovered from it provided the deeply sampled blood TCRbeta repertoires that made up the dataset. The repertoires were released in a freely available public database intended as a resource for research on the immune response to SARS-CoV-2. Samples came from the ongoing ImmuneRACE study (first 160 participants) plus 1,254 subjects from 6 global collaborators. A de-identified subject ID, COVID-19 status, age in years and sex were almost always included in the sample metadata. Where available, HLA class I and class II types were obtained from metadata supplied by the sample provider rather than from assay-based typing. The research as a whole found: How much clinical and demographic metadata was included differed by source and by participant, and the metadata was provided uncurated.

The germline V gene encodes CDR1 MNHNY and CDR2 SVGAGI (reference sequence). The CDR3 runs 15 residues from the cysteine to the phenylalanine. Only CDR3 DNA remains: 45 bases, in frame from the first base. V is cut by 0 bases and J by 0 bases, and the space between the germline ends is 9 bases. Material: peripheral blood. The rearrangement joined TRBV6-6 to TRBJ2-7; TRBD1 is a weak D gene call, 5 bases matching. The TCR comes from a woman of 80 years or more with acute or convalescent COVID-19. The nucleotide sequence reads TGTGCCAGCAGTTACTCAGGGGATCTCTCCTACGAGCAGTACTTC. The resulting protein is CASSYSGDLSYEQYF.